This T cell receptor beta chain was documented in a study of cytotoxic CD8 clonotypes in ibrutinib-treated CLL. Across the whole study: Responses: approximately 25 partial, 2 complete; after median around 64 months, about 15 stayed remitted, around twelve progressed.

The germline CDR1 and CDR2 sequences are SGHRS and YFSETQ. V lost 2 bases and J 8 bases, leaving 8 bases between the germline ends. The CDR3 loop spans 12 amino acids. Study observations and caveats: Clonality was higher at ibrutinib response and returned toward baseline at progression.

Assay used: immunoSEQ multiplex PCR; TCRdb lists only in-frame clones, some missing. There are around 140,000 clones in the sample; about three quarters occur only once, and just over 5% lies in the top ten. Worth noting for this clone: What it recognizes is unknown.

The chain has TRBV5-1 and TRBJ2-1, with D perhaps matching TRBD1 (5 bases). This TCR derives from a human donor with chronic lymphocytic leukemia. The material sequenced was PBMCs, taken after 24 months of ibrutinib treatment. The CDR3 DNA reads TGCGCCAGCAGCTTTAGGGGCCATGAGCAGTTCTTC. It codes for CASSFRGHEQFF. The full variable domain, its missing parts supplied by reference TRBV5-1 and TRBJ2-1, is KAGVTQTPRYLIKTRGQQVTLSCSPISGHRSVSWYQQTPGQGLQFLFEYFSETQRNKGNFPGRFSGRQFSNSRSEMNVSTLELGDSALYLCASSFRGHEQFFGPGTRLTVL.